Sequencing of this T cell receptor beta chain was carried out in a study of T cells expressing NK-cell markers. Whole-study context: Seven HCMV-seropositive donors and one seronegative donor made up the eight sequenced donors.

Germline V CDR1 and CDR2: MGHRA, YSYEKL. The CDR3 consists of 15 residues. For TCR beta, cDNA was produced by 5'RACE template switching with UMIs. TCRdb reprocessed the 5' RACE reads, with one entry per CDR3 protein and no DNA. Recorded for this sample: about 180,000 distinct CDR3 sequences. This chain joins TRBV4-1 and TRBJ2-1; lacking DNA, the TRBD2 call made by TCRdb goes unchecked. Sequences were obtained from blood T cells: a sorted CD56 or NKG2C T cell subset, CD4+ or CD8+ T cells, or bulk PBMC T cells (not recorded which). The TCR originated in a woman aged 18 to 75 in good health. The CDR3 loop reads CASSPGLAGVPEQFF.